One sample yielded the 15 T cell receptor beta chains listed below, sequenced in a study of OX40 agonist ivuxolimab in advanced cancers. Generated by immunoSEQ multiplex PCR, the TCRdb table keeps only in-frame clones and is missing some. The sample carries about 72,000 clones, roughly 80% recorded once. The material was CD4+ or CD8+ T cells sorted from blood, obtained in a trial of the OX40 agonist ivuxolimab. These receptors came from an adult with an advanced solid tumor such as melanoma, head and neck, liver or kidney cancer.

This chain uses TRBV11-3 with TRBJ2-2; D remains unclear. The V gene's germline CDR1 is SGHNT and CDR2 YENEEA. Deletions cut 2 bases from V and 0 bases from J, with 7 bases between. The CDR3 loop spans 15 amino acids. CDR3 nucleotide sequence: TGTGCCAGCAGCTTAACAGACCCGAACACCGGGGAGCTGTTTTTT. Translation: CASSLTDPNTGELFF.

The rearrangement uses TRBV19 and TRBJ1-3; D possibly corresponds to TRBD1 (6 bases). The CDR3 runs to 17 residues. The germline gives CDR1 LNHDA, CDR2 SQIVND (reference sequence). Trimming cost V 4 bases and J 2 bases, with 18 bases left between them. Here the CDR3 reads CASSTLGGVDPGNTIYF. The CDR3 nucleotides are TGTGCCAGTAGTACCTTAGGGGGGGTCGACCCTGGAAACACCATATATTTT.

The CDR3 is CASSSRYTDTQYF. The CDR3 nucleotides are TGTGCCAGCAGCTCTCGGTACACAGATACGCAGTATTTT. The chain couples TRBV13 to TRBJ2-3; D gene ambiguous. Germline V gene lookup returns CDR1 PRHDT and CDR2 FYEKMQ (reference sequence). The CDR3 runs 13 residues. Trimming took 4 bases from V and 2 from J, leaving 7 bases between them. The full variable domain, in which reference TRBV13 and TRBJ2-3 provide the parts outside the CDR3, is AAGVIQSPRHLIKEKRETATLKCYPIPRHDTVYWYQQGPGQDPQFLISFYEKMQSDKGSIPDRFSAQQFSDYHSELNMSSLELGDSALYFCASSSRYTDTQYFGPGTRLTVL.

Comment on this clone: The sample has other DNA sequences that encode this CDR3 too. This rearrangement joins TRBV6-5 to TRBJ1-5, with no clear D. The CDR3 sequence is 13 residues long. Germline assignment: CDR1 MNHEY and CDR2 SVGAGI. Trimming took 4 bases from V and 4 from J, leaving 8 bases between them. Here the CDR3 reads CASSWALNQPQHF. The CDR3 DNA follows: TGTGCCAGCAGTTGGGCCCTAAATCAGCCCCAGCATTTT.

This chain's CDR3 is CASSLGLGQGYNEQFF. The CDR3 DNA reads as TGTGCCAGCAGTTTAGGCCTAGGACAGGGGTACAATGAGCAGTTCTTC. The rearrangement uses TRBV27 and TRBJ2-1, with 9 nucleotides matching TRBD1. The trim removed 2 bases at V and 4 bases at J, leaving 6 bases unmatched. There are 16 residues in the CDR3. In germline, CDR1 is MNHEY, CDR2 SMNVEV (reference sequence).

V is TRBV14 and J is TRBJ1-1; no firm D call. There are 13 residues in the CDR3. V was trimmed by 10 bases and J by 4 bases, leaving 16 bases between them. The V gene's germline CDR1 is SGHDN and CDR2 FVKESK. Here the CDR3 DNA reads TGTGCCACAGATCGGGGATGGGGCACTGAAGCTTTCTTT. Its translation: CATDRGWGTEAFF.

The table lists this clone with a few counts. V is TRBV5-6 and J is TRBJ2-5; a possible D gene is TRBD1 (5 bases). The CDR3 runs to 15 residues. CDR1 SGHDT and CDR2 YYEEEE come from the germline V gene. V dropped 6 bases and J dropped 1 base, with 16 bases sitting between them. DNA for the CDR3: TGTGCCAGCATCCGTGGGGCTCCCGGCCAAGAGACCCAGTACTTC. Residues: CASIRGAPGQETQYF.

CDR3 in amino acids: CASSLRAGASKAFF. The CDR3 DNA follows: TGTGCCAGCAGCTTGAGGGCGGGGGCAAGTAAAGCTTTCTTT. This sequence joins TRBV5-8 and TRBJ1-1; tentatively, D is TRBD1 (6 bases). The V end lost 1 base, the J end lost 9 bases, and 16 bases lay between the germline ends. The CDR3 covers 14 residues. The germline CDR1 and CDR2 sequences are SGHTS and YDEGEE.

The chain couples TRBV6-5 to TRBJ2-3; TRBD2 is a possible D gene (6 bases). The germline gives CDR1 MNHEY, CDR2 SVGAGI. V was trimmed by 0 bases and J by 1 base, leaving 11 bases between them. The CDR3 contains 16 residues. The CDR3 DNA follows: TGTGCCAGCAGTTACTCGACTAGTCCAGGCACAGATACGCAGTATTTT. Its translation is CASSYSTSPGTDTQYF.

V and J are TRBV6-5 and TRBJ2-4; 12 nucleotides align to TRBD1. V shed 0 bases and J 7 bases; nucleotides not matched to a gene: 1. This CDR3 contains 15 residues. Germline V gene sequence: CDR1 MNHEY, CDR2 SVGAGI. DNA for the CDR3: TGTGCCAGCAGTTACTCCGGGACAGGGGGCAACATTCAGTACTTC. Translating it yields CASSYSGTGGNIQYF.

V usage is TRBV19 and J usage is TRBJ2-3; maybe TRBD1 (6 bases). The V gene lost 3 bases and the J gene lost 5 bases, with 9 bases spanning the gap. CDR1 is LNHDA and CDR2 is SQIVND in the germline V gene (reference sequence). The CDR3 runs 13 residues. CDR3 region: CASSIIGGDTQYF. The CDR3 DNA reads TGTGCCAGTAGTATCATAGGGGGAGATACGCAGTATTTT.

The rearrangement links TRBV7-3 to TRBJ2-1; tentatively, D is TRBD2 (6 bases). The V end was cut by 4 bases, the J end by 9 bases, with 22 bases between. Germline assignment: CDR1 SGHTA and CDR2 FQGTGA. The CDR3 has 16 residues. CDR3 DNA: TGTGCCAGCAGCTCAAACGCTGCGGGGCCCCACGGTGAGCAGTTCTTC. This gives the protein CASSSNAAGPHGEQFF.

This clone was counted a few times. The chain couples TRBV11-3 to TRBJ2-2; either TRBD1 or TRBD2 may supply D (6 bases each). The CDR3 has 16 residues. Germline V gene lookup returns CDR1 SGHNT and CDR2 YENEEA. V shed 2 bases and J shed 6 bases, with 16 bases lying between them. The CDR3 nucleotides are TGTGCCAGCAGCTTAAATGTGGGGGGCGGCCCCGGGGAGCTGTTTTTT. Amino acid sequence: CASSLNVGGGPGELFF.

CDR3 residues: CASSYSGAAEKLFF. The CDR3, as DNA: TGTGCCAGCAGCTACTCCGGGGCTGCTGAAAAACTGTTTTTT. The chain links TRBV7-2 to TRBJ1-4; the D gene is possibly TRBD1 (5 bases). There are 14 residues in the CDR3. CDR1 SGHTA and CDR2 FQGNSA come from the germline V gene. The V gene lost 4 bases and the J gene lost 7 bases, with 13 bases spanning the gap.

The rearrangement links TRBV29-1 to TRBJ2-5; D might be TRBD2 (6 bases). The CDR3 length is 12 residues. Germline CDR1 and CDR2: SQVTM and ANQGSEA. V shed 7 bases and J shed 5 bases, with 14 bases lying between them. The DNA for the CDR3 is TGCAGCGGGAGGCGGGGATCCGAGACCCAGTACTTC. Translation: CSGRRGSETQYF. The full variable domain, its missing parts supplied by reference TRBV29-1 and TRBJ2-5, is SAVISQKPSRDICQRGTSLTIQCQVDSQVTMMFWYRQQPGQSLTLIATANQGSEATYESGFVIDKFPISRPNLTFSTLTVSNMSPEDSSIYLCSGRRGSETQYFGPGTRLLVL.